Listed below are T cell receptor beta chains from one sample, sequenced in a study of blood T cell repertoires in COVID-19. The data were produced by immunoSEQ multiplex PCR, yet TCRdb's version contains in-frame clones alone and is incomplete. Of 250,000 or so clones listed, more than 70% are singletons. Sequencing used PBMCs or T cells enriched from blood (not recorded which). The receptors were gathered from a woman aged 45 to 65 who had recovered from COVID-19. Each CDR3 is given with its conserved first and last residue. A D gene is named only where the DNA matches it firmly. A clone size is listed for some rows: how often the clone was seen (once, few, many), or a class if it is expanded.

d_gene | j_gene | v_gene | abundance | CDR3nt | CDR3aa
- | TRBJ2-7 | TRBV21-1 | - | TGTGCCAGCAGCAGGCGACTAGCGGGAGTAAAGGGGTCCTACGAGCAGTACTTC | CASSRRLAGVKGSYEQYF
- | TRBJ1-1 | TRBV9 | - | TGTGCCAGCAGCAAGGTGGGGCAATGGGGCACTGAAGCTTTCTTT | CASSKVGQWGTEAFF
TRBD1 | TRBJ1-2 | TRBV7-3 | - | TGTGCCAGCAGCTCTCCGGGACAGGGGGCGCGGGGCTACACCTTC | CASSSPGQGARGYTF
- | TRBJ2-5 | TRBV4-3 | - | TGCGCCAGCAGCCAAGCCCCTAGAACGGAGACCCAGTACTTC | CASSQAPRTETQYF
- | TRBJ2-3 | TRBV6-5 | - | TGTGCCAGCAGTTACTCGTGGCAGACAGATACGCAGTATTTT | CASSYSWQTDTQYF
- | TRBJ1-2 | TRBV7-8 | once | TGTGCCAGCAGCCAGACAGACTATGGCTACACCTTC | CASSQTDYGYTF
- | TRBJ2-3 | TRBV28 | - | TGTGCCAGCAGTTTATCTACAGGGATGAAGCAGTATTTT | CASSLSTGMKQYF
- | TRBJ1-4 | TRBV11-2 | few | TGTGCCAGCAGCTCGCCAAGTGTTGTCGGAGCGACTAATGAAAAACTGTTTTTT | CASSSPSVVGATNEKLFF
TRBD1 | TRBJ1-3 | TRBV11-2 | - | TGTGCCAGCAGCTTATCGGGGACAGAGGGAAACACCATATATTTT | CASSLSGTEGNTIYF
TRBD2 | TRBJ2-7 | TRBV19 | - | TGTGCCAGTAGTATTGGACGGGAGGGCGCTTACGAGCAGTACTTC | CASSIGREGAYEQYF
TRBD2 | TRBJ2-3 | TRBV6-5 | - | TGTGCCTCCACGGATGGCGGGAGGAGCACAGATACGCAGTATTTT | CASTDGGRSTDTQYF
TRBD2 | TRBJ2-5 | TRBV6-2/TRBV6-3 | once | TGTGCCAGCAGTCCGCACGCGGGGGGGGAGACCCAGTACTTC | CASSPHAGGETQYF
- | TRBJ1-4 | TRBV7-8 | - | TGTGCCAGCAGCCGAGCGGGCAGACAGTCTAATGAAAAACTGTTTTTT | CASSRAGRQSNEKLFF
- | TRBJ1-6 | TRBV5-1 | few | TGCGCCAGCAGCTTGACGCCACGAGATTCACCCCTCCACTTT | CASSLTPRDSPLHF
TRBD2 | TRBJ2-7 | TRBV6-2/TRBV6-3 | - | TGTGCCAGCAGTTGGATTGCGGGAGGCGATCCCTACGAGCAGTACTTC | CASSWIAGGDPYEQYF
- | TRBJ2-2 | TRBV24-1 | - | TGTGCCACCAGTGATCTTAAACAGGGGGGGGACACCGGGGAGCTGTTTTTT | CATSDLKQGGDTGELFF
TRBD1 | TRBJ1-6 | TRBV6-5 | - | TGTGCCAGCAGTTATTTGCGGACAGGGGATTCACCCCTCCACTTT | CASSYLRTGDSPLHF
- | TRBJ1-3 | TRBV15 | - | TGTGCCACCAGCAGAGGGGGGGACCTCTCTGGAAACACCATATATTTT | CATSRGGDLSGNTIYF
- | TRBJ1-5 | TRBV19 | - | TGTGCCAGTGGGGAGCTTCATCAGCCCCAGCATTTT | CASGELHQPQHF
- | TRBJ2-3 | TRBV5-6 | - | TGTGCCAGCAGCATCGGACTTTCAAGCACAGATACGCAGTATTTT | CASSIGLSSTDTQYF
- | TRBJ2-7 | TRBV4-1 | - | TGCGCCAGCAGCCAAGATTTCGCGGCCCTTCTTTACGAGCAGTACTTC | CASSQDFAALLYEQYF
- | TRBJ2-1 | TRBV13 | - | TGTGCCAGCAGCTGGGGGCAGACCCATGAGCAGTTCTTC | CASSWGQTHEQFF
- | TRBJ1-1 | TRBV6-5 | - | TGTGCCAGCTCCGTCCGGGCAGGGCCGAACACTGAAGCTTTCTTT | CASSVRAGPNTEAFF
- | TRBJ2-7 | TRBV28 | - | TGTGCCAGCTGCGGCCGGGACAAGAGCTCCTACGAGCAGTACTTC | CASCGRDKSSYEQYF
- | TRBJ1-2 | TRBV3-1/TRBV3-2 | - | TGTGCCAGCAGCCAAAGCGTCCCCTTCTATGGCTACACCTTC | CASSQSVPFYGYTF
- | TRBJ2-7 | TRBV29-1 | - | TGCAGCGTTGAGGGGGCGGTTGTCGGCTCCTACGAGCAGTACTTC | CSVEGAVVGSYEQYF
- | TRBJ2-1 | TRBV5-5 | - | TGTGCCAGCAGCGAACAGTTCCATGAGCAGTTCTTC | CASSEQFHEQFF
- | TRBJ1-5 | TRBV28 | - | TGTGCCAGCAGTTTTGAGGGGGTAGGGCAGCCCCAGCATTTT | CASSFEGVGQPQHF
TRBD2 | TRBJ2-7 | TRBV28 | few | TGTGCCAGCAGCCAAACCCCTAGCGGGAATGATTACGAGCAGTACTTC | CASSQTPSGNDYEQYF
- | TRBJ1-2 | TRBV9 | - | TGTGCCAGTTATGGGCCTGACGGCTATGGCTACACCTTC | CASYGPDGYGYTF
TRBD1 | TRBJ1-5 | TRBV30 | - | TGTGCCTGGGGGACAGGGGAGACCCAGCATTTT | CAWGTGETQHF
- | TRBJ1-4 | TRBV3-1/TRBV3-2 | - | TGTGCCAGCAGCTGGGGCGGTGAAAAACTGTTTTTT | CASSWGGEKLFF
TRBD1 | TRBJ1-5 | TRBV19 | - | TGTGCCAGTAGTAGACAGGGGGGTAGCAATCAGCCCCAGCATTTT | CASSRQGGSNQPQHF
- | TRBJ1-6 | TRBV10-3 | - | TGTGCCATCAGTGTCGGAGGGCTGAGTTCACCCCTCCACTTT | CAISVGGLSSPLHF
- | TRBJ1-1 | TRBV11-3 | - | TGTGCCAGCAGCTTAGGGGGCTCGGATACTGAAGCTTTCTTT | CASSLGGSDTEAFF
TRBD1 | TRBJ1-2 | TRBV7-2 | - | TGTGCCAGCAGCCAGGACAGGGCGTTAGGCTACACCTTC | CASSQDRALGYTF
- | TRBJ2-5 | TRBV29-1 | - | TGCAGCGTTGACAAGGGGCTCGAGAAGACCCAGTACTTC | CSVDKGLEKTQYF
TRBD2 | TRBJ2-2 | TRBV9 | - | TGTGCCAGCAGCCCGGGGACTAGCTCCTCCACCGGGGAGCTGTTTTTT | CASSPGTSSSTGELFF
TRBD1 | TRBJ1-1 | TRBV19 | - | TGTGCCAGTAGCATAGGGGACAGGGGTATGCCTGAAGCTTTCTTT | CASSIGDRGMPEAFF
- | TRBJ2-7 | TRBV15 | - | TGTGCCACCAGCTTACAGCTATCCTACGAGCAGTACTTC | CATSLQLSYEQYF
- | TRBJ2-7 | TRBV11-3 | - | TGTGCCAGCAGGACGACTGAAGAGCAGTACTTC | CASRTTEEQYF
- | TRBJ1-4 | TRBV7-9 | once | TGTGCCAGCAGCCAACAGGGTGGAGTTAATGAAAAACTGTTTTTT | CASSQQGGVNEKLFF
- | TRBJ1-6 | TRBV7-9 | - | TGTGCCAGCAGCTTAGTGCAGGGGAGCAATTCACCCCTCCACTTT | CASSLVQGSNSPLHF
TRBD1 | TRBJ2-2 | TRBV5-1 | - | TGCGCCAGCAGCTCACCGGGACAGGGGAACACCGGGGAGCTGTTTTTT | CASSSPGQGNTGELFF
- | TRBJ2-2 | TRBV5-1 | - | TGCGCCAGCACCCCCCTAAACACCGGGGAGCTGTTTTTT | CASTPLNTGELFF
TRBD1 | TRBJ2-7 | TRBV19 | - | TGTGCCAGTAGTATCCGACAGGGGATTGTCCACGAGCAGTACTTC | CASSIRQGIVHEQYF
- | TRBJ1-1 | TRBV21-1 | - | TGTGCCAGCAGCATTAAACCGGGAGGAGGGGGTCTTAATATGAACACTGAAGCTTTCTTT | CASSIKPGGGGLNMNTEAFF
- | TRBJ1-5 | TRBV4-1 | few | TGCGCCAGCAGCCAAGACACCAGTAAGCCCCAGCATTTT | CASSQDTSKPQHF
- | TRBJ1-2 | TRBV27 | - | TGTGCCAGCTCCAAAACAGGGAACTATGGCTACACCTTC | CASSKTGNYGYTF
TRBD2 | TRBJ2-3 | TRBV4-3 | - | TGCGCCAGCAGCCAAGATTCGGGTGGGTGGAGCGGGGGCTTCACAGATACGCAGTATTTT | CASSQDSGGWSGGFTDTQYF
TRBD1 | TRBJ2-7 | TRBV7-8 | - | TGTGCCAGCAGCTTAGAGCTCGACAGGGGGCTGTACGAGCAGTACTTC | CASSLELDRGLYEQYF
TRBD2 | TRBJ2-1 | TRBV4-1 | - | TGCGCCAGCAGCCCTGGAGCGAGCGGGGGGCCCTCTTACAGGCAGTTCTTC | CASSPGASGGPSYRQFF
- | TRBJ1-6 | TRBV5-5 | - | TGTGCCAGCAGCTTTTCCCAGAACCGGGCGGAGGGACCCCTCCACTTT | CASSFSQNRAEGPLHF
TRBD1 | TRBJ2-1 | TRBV7-2 | - | TGTGCCAGCAGCTTAGAAGTGGGGACAGGGTGGATAAGAGACAATGAGCAGTTCTTC | CASSLEVGTGWIRDNEQFF
TRBD1 | TRBJ1-1 | TRBV19 | - | TGTGCCAGTAGCCCGACAGGGAGGAGGAGGACTGAAGCTTTCTTT | CASSPTGRRRTEAFF